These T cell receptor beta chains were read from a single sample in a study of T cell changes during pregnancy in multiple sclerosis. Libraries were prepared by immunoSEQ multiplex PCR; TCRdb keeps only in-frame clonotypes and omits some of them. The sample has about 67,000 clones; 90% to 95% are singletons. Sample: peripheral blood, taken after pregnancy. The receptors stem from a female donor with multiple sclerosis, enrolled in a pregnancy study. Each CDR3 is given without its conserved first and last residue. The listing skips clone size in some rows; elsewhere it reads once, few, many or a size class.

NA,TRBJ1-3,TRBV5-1,ASSLAVDSGNTIY
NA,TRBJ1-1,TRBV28,ASSLGGQVEAF
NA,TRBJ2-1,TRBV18,ASSPPVTSGYYNEQF
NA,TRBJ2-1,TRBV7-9,ASSPTILYYNEQF
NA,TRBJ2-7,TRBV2,ARGPAGGGEQY
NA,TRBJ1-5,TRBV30,AWSSTGDQPQH
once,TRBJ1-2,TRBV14,ASSRSGIHGYT
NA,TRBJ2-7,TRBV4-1,ASSQGQLYEQY
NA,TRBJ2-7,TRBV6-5,ASSTGLLYEQY
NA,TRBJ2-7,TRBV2,ASRDSGASYEQY